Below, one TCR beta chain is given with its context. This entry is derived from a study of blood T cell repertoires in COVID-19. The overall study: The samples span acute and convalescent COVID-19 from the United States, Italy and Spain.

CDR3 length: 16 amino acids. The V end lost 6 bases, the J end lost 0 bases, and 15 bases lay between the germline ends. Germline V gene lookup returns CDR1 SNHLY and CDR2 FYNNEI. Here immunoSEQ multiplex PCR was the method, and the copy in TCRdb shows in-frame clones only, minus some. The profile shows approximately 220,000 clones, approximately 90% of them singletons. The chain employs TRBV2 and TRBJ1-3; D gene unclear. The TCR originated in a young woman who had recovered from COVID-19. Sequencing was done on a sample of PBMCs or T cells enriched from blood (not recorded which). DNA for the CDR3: TGTGCCAGCAGAGCACCCCTAATTGCCTCTGGAAACACCATATATTTT. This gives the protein CASRAPLIASGNTIYF. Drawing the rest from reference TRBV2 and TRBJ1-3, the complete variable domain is EPEVTQTPSHQVTQMGQEVILRCVPISNHLYFYWYRQILGQKVEFLVSFYNNEISEKSEIFDDQFSVERPDGSNFTLKIRSTKLEDSAMYFCASRAPLIASGNTIYFGEGSWLTVV.